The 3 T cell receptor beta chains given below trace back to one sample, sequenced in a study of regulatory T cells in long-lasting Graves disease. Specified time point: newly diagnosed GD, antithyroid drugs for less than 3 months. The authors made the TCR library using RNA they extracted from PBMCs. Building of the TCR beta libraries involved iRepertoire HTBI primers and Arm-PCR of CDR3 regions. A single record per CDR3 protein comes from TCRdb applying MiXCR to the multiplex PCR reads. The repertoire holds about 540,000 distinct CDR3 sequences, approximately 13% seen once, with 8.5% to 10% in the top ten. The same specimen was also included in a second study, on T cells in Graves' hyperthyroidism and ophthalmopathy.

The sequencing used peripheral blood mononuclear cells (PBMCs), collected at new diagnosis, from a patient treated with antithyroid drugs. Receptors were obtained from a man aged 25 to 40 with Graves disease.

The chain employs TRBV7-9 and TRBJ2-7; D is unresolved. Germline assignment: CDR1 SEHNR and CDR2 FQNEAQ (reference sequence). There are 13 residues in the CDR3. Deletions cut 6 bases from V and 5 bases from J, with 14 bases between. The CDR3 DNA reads TGTGCCAGCAGTTTTGGGCCCCGACACGAGCAGTACTTC. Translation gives CASSFGPRHEQYF.

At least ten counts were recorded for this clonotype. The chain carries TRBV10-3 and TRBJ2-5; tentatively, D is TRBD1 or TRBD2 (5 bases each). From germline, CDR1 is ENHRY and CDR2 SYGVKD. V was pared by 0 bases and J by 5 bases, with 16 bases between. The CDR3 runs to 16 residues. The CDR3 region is CAISESVGDDSETQYF. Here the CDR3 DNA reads TGTGCCATCAGTGAGTCGGTGGGGGACGACTCGGAGACCCAGTACTTC.

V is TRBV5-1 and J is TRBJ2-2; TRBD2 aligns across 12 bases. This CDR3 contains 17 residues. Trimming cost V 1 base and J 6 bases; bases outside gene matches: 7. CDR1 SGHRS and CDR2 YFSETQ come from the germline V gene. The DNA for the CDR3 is TGCGCCAGCAGCTTGCCTAGCGGGAGGGCGTTTTCCGGGGAGCTGTTTTTT. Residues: CASSLPSGRAFSGELFF. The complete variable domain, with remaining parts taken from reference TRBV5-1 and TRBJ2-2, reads KAGVTQTPRYLIKTRGQQVTLSCSPISGHRSVSWYQQTPGQGLQFLFEYFSETQRNKGNFPGRFSGRQFSNSRSEMNVSTLELGDSALYLCASSLPSGRAFSGELFFGEGSRLTVL.